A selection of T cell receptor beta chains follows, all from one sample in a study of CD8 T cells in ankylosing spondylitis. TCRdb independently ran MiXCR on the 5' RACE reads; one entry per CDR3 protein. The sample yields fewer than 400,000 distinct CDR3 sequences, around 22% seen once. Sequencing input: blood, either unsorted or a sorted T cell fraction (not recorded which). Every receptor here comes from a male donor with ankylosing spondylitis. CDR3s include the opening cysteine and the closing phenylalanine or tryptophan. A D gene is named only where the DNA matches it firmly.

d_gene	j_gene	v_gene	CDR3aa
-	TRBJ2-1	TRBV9	CASSVAGVTGEQFF
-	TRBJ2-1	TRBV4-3	CASSQDLLDPIQGYNEQFF
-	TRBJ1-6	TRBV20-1	CSARDQRPPLHF
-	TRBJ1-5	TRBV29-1	CSVAQGFADQPQHF
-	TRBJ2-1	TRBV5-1	CASSLVRQRSYNEQFF
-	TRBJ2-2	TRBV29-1	CSVGPDTGELFF
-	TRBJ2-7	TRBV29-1	CSVGGGPYEQYF
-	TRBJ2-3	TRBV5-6	CASSFFPLDTQYF
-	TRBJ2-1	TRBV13	CASSLGLSWVREQFF
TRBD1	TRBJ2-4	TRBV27	CASSPGTGRVNIQYF
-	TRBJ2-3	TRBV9	CASSVARGDTDTQYF
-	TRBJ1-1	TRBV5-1	CASSLGFNRAGTEAFF
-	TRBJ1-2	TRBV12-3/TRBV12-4	CASTSGIGYGYTF
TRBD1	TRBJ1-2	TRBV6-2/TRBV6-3	CASSYLGQAYGYTF
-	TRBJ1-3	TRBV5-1	CASSLAGPRSGNTIYF
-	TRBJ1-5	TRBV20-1	CSARDHRAWNQPQHF
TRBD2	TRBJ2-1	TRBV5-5	CASSRAQVGGEQFF
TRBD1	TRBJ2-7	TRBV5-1	CASRPGTGSVKQYF
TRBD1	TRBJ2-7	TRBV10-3	CAIGQGQDSYEQYF
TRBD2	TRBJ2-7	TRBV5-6	CASSVAGGPREQYF
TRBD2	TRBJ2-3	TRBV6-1	CSSGSPPWDTQYF
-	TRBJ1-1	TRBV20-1	CSATLGSHLMNTEAFF
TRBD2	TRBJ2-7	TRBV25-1	CASSEFAGGTHEQYF
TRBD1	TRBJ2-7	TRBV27	CASRRDRTYEQYF
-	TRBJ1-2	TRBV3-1	CASSQHRAGTSYGYTF
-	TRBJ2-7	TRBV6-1	CASTDSRSYEQYF
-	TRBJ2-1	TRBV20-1	CSASRDLSSVYNEQFF
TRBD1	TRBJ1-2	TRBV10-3	CAISGGTARDGVYGYTF
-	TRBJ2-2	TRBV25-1	CASSERASVRELFF
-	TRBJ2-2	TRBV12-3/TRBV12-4	CASSLRTRETGELFF
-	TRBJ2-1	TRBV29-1	CSVRADPSYNEQFF
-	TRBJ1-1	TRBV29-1	CSVVERATEAFF
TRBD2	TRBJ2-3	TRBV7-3	CASSREASGADTQYF
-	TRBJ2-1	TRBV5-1	CASSLEPGRTNEQFF
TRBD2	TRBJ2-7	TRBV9	CASSLAGGFYEQYF
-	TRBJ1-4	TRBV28	CASSLSGTTNEKLFF
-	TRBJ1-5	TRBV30	CAWKEGLRSQPQHF
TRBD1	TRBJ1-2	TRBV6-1	CAGETGHDQNGYTF
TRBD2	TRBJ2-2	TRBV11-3	CASSFGLATGELFF
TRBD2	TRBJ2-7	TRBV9	CASSVGLGLASYEQYF
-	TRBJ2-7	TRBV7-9	CASSSGRGNYEQYF
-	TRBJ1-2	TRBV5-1	CASSGGQRYGYTF
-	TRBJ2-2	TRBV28	CASRPGDRNTGELFF
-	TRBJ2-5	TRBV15	CATSRGEAGSRHF
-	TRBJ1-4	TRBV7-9	CASSPVWGDTNEKLFF
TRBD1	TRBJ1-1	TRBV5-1	CASSLDRPDLGTEAFF
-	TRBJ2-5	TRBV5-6	CASSLVSRDQETQYF
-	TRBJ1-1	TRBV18	CASSPQRWGTEAFF
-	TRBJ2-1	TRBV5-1	CASSLAGASSSYNEQFF
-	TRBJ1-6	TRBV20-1	CSARELRAPGSPLHF
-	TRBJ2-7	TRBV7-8	CASSLVDSKGEQYF
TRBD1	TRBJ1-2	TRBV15	CATSRDLNRGSGYTF
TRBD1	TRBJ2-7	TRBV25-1	CASSDETGPVSYEQYF
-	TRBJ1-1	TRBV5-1	CASSLDLITEAFF